These 2 T cell receptor beta chains came from one sample sequenced in a study of persistence of HIV-infected CD4 T cells (dated by TCRdb to the early 2020s). The immunoSEQ hsTCRB assay version 4, run in survey mode, was used to sequence TCRbeta repertoires from genomic DNA. TCRdb took over this immuneACCESS table, retaining in-frame rearrangements with V and J assigned. Such tables are incomplete; in checked studies, under half of the missing clones stem from an unresolved V gene, and the remainder is unexplained. The sample table contains 48,000 or so clones; only one count was recorded for approximately 72% of them. The ten top clones hold about 3% of the sample. This specimen's treatment or condition label, per the study, means: suppressive antiretroviral therapy. Lysates of CMV-infected fibroblasts were used at approximately 10 ug/mL for cell stimulation. Memory CD4+ T cells that did not respond, being CD40L-negative, CD69-negative and CD45RO-high, were sorted as memory populations depleted of antigen-responding cells.

These receptors have no known antigen. This sample comprised CD4+ T cells sorted from PBMCs after roughly 20-hour stimulation, obtained from a patient who received antiretroviral therapy. The cell subset or site label of this sample denotes: CD40L-CD69- CD45RO-high memory CD4 T cells not responding to CMV lysate. The origin of the receptors is an adult man with HIV who was CMV-seropositive.

The V call is TRBV13, the J call TRBJ2-5; a possible D gene is TRBD2 (6 bases). This CDR3 has 11 residues. Germline values: CDR1 PRHDT, CDR2 FYEKMQ (reference sequence). Trimming removed 6 bases at V and 9 bases at J, with 11 bases between. As DNA, the CDR3 is TGTGCCAGCAGACTGGAGGGTCCCCAGTACTTC. Its protein product is CASRLEGPQYF.

CDR3 DNA: TGTGCCAGTAGGACGGTCGGAGAAAAACTGTTTTTT. Residues: CASRTVGEKLFF. This chain uses TRBV19 with TRBJ1-4; D call uncertain. There are 12 residues in the CDR3. Trimming took 6 bases from V and 8 from J, leaving 10 bases between them. The germline V gene has CDR1 LNHDA and CDR2 SQIVND (reference sequence).